A selection of T cell receptor beta chains follows, all from one sample in a study of cytomegalovirus exposure and HLA in healthy donors. Only in-frame clones appear in the TCRdb table, and some are missing; sequencing was by immunoSEQ multiplex PCR. The sample has some 180,000 clones; roughly 80% are singletons. The sample comprised PBMCs. These receptors were collected from a female donor in good health and CMV-seronegative. Each CDR3 is given with its conserved first and last residue. A D gene is named only where the DNA matches it firmly. The size of a clone is reported for some rows only, either as once, few or many, or as a class for expanded clones.

>TRBJ2-1|TRBV6-6|NA|TRBD2
CASKRLAGPNEQFF
TGTGCCAGCAAACGACTAGCGGGGCCCAATGAGCAGTTCTTC
>TRBJ2-7|TRBV27|NA|NA
CASSPSGTHYEQYF
TGTGCCAGCAGTCCGAGCGGGACACATTACGAGCAGTACTTC
>TRBJ2-5|TRBV5-1|NA|TRBD2
CASSLAGTSQETQYF
TGCGCCAGCAGCTTGGCGGGGACTAGCCAAGAGACCCAGTACTTC
>TRBJ1-2|TRBV27|NA|TRBD1
CASSLRQGARGYTF
TGTGCCAGCAGTCTGCGACAGGGGGCGCGGGGCTACACCTTC
>TRBJ1-5|TRBV7-2|NA|TRBD1
CASSFRTGEVTPRQPQHF
TGTGCCAGCAGTTTTCGGACAGGGGAAGTAACTCCGCGTCAGCCCCAGCATTTT
>TRBJ2-3|TRBV5-4|NA|TRBD2
CASSLAVAGVRDTQYF
TGTGCCAGCAGCTTGGCGGTAGCGGGAGTGAGAGATACGCAGTATTTT
>TRBJ2-7|TRBV7-7|once|NA
CASSPGMSYEQYF
TGTGCCAGCAGCCCAGGAATGTCCTACGAGCAGTACTTC
>TRBJ2-1|TRBV4-1|NA|TRBD2
CASSQLTSGGMGNEQFF
TGCGCCAGCAGCCAATTGACTAGCGGGGGAATGGGCAATGAGCAGTTCTTC
>TRBJ2-6|TRBV29-1|once|NA
CSVAVGANVLTF
TGCAGCGTTGCCGTTGGGGCCAACGTCCTGACTTTC
>TRBJ2-1|TRBV4-1|few|TRBD2
CASSSELAGGEQFF
TGCGCCAGCAGCTCCGAGTTAGCGGGAGGGGAGCAGTTCTTC
>TRBJ2-5|TRBV7-9|NA|TRBD2
CASSPWTSTTQETQYF
TGTGCCAGCAGCCCGTGGACTAGCACGACCCAAGAGACCCAGTACTTC
>TRBJ2-7|TRBV7-2|NA|NA
CASSLRAYEQYF
TGTGCCAGCAGCTTGAGGGCTTACGAGCAGTACTTC
>TRBJ1-6|TRBV7-2|NA|NA
CASSLEGLNNSPLHF
TGTGCCAGCAGCTTAGAGGGACTGAATAATTCACCCCTCCACTTT
>TRBJ2-4|TRBV7-2|NA|TRBD1
CASSPGGQGADIQYF
TGTGCCAGCAGCCCAGGCGGGCAGGGGGCAGACATTCAGTACTTC
>TRBJ2-7|TRBV6-1|few|TRBD2
CASSVGLASTEQYF
TGTGCCAGCAGTGTCGGACTAGCTTCCACCGAGCAGTACTTC
>TRBJ2-7|TRBV27|NA|TRBD1
CASSLGQGAIYEQYF
TGTGCCAGCAGTTTGGGACAGGGGGCGATCTACGAGCAGTACTTC
>TRBJ2-1|TRBV18|NA|TRBD2
CASSNQGGSLYNEQFF
TGTGCCAGCTCCAACCAGGGCGGGAGCCTCTACAATGAGCAGTTCTTC
>TRBJ2-3|TRBV4-1|NA|TRBD2
CANPDSSGGRTCTDTQYF
TGCGCCAACCCCGACTCTAGCGGGGGGAGAACCTGCACAGATACGCAGTATTTT
>TRBJ2-2|TRBV27|few|NA
CASRGQNTGELFF
TGTGCCAGCAGAGGACAGAACACCGGGGAGCTGTTTTTT
>TRBJ2-5|TRBV21-1|NA|NA
CASSPRCFRRETQYF
TGTGCCAGCAGCCCTCGCTGCTTCCGGCGGGAGACCCAGTACTTC
>TRBJ2-7|TRBV11-3|NA|NA
CAGSLGPLRISYEQYF
TGTGCCGGCAGCTTAGGACCCTTGCGGATCTCCTACGAGCAGTACTTC
>TRBJ2-7|TRBV5-6|NA|TRBD2
CASSLGRGGQYF
TGTGCCAGCAGCTTGGGACGGGGGGGTCAGTACTTC